This T cell receptor (beta chain) was sequenced during a study of blood T cell repertoires in COVID-19. Study-wide background: Specimens from acute and convalescent COVID-19 originated in the United States, Italy and Spain.

CDR1 is SGHTA, CDR2 FQGTGA, per germline. The CDR3 length is 16 residues. J was trimmed by 4 bases and V by 5 bases; bases with no gene match: 11. Original processing notes: By means of reference gene primer amplification, nucleated cell counts were estimated. Using immunoSEQ multiplex PCR, the repertoire was profiled, and TCRdb retains in-frame clones only, with some absent. V, J and clone size derive from that table, while D and trimming were established from the DNA sequence. Of 88,000 or so clones listed, more than 75% are singletons. Sequencing was done on a sample of peripheral blood. This TCR came from a human donor in a cohort sampled during active COVID-19. The chain joins TRBV7-3 to TRBJ2-3; TRBD1 aligns across 8 bases. CDR3 coding DNA: TGTGCCAGCAGCGCCTCAGGGGGCGCCGGGGCAGATACGCAGTATTTT. Translated, it gives CASSASGGAGADTQYF.